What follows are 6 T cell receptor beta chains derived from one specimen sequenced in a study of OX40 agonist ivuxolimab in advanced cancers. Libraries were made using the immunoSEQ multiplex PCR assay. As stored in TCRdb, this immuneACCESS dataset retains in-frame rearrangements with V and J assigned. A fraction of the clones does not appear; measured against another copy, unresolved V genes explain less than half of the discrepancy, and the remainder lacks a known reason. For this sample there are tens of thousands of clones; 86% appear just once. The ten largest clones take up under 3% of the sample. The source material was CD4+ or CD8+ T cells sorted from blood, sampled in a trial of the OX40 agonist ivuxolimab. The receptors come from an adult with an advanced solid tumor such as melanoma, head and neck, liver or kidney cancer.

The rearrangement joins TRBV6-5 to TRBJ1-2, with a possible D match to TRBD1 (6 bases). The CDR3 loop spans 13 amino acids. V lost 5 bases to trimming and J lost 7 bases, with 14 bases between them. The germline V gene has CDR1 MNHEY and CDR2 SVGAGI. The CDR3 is CASSPQGTRGYTF. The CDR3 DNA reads TGTGCCAGCAGTCCGCAGGGGACGCGTGGCTACACCTTC.

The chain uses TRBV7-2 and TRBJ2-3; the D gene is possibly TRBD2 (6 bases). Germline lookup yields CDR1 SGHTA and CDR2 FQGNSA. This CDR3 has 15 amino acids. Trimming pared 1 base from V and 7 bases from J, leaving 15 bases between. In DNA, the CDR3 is TGTGCCAGCAGCTTAGGGCCAGGGACTGGCTATACGCAGTATTTT. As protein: CASSLGPGTGYTQYF. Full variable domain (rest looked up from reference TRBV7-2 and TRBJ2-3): GAGVSQSPSNKVTEKGKDVELRCDPISGHTALYWYRQSLGQGLEFLIYFQGNSAPDKSGLPSDRFSAERTGGSVSTLTIQRTQQEDSAVYLCASSLGPGTGYTQYFGPGTRLTVL.

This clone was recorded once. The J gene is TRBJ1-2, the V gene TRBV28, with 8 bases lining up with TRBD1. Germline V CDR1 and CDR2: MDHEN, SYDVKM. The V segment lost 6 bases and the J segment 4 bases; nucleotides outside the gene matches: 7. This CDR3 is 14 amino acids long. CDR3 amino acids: CASRVTGGTYGYTF. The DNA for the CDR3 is TGTGCCAGCAGGGTAACAGGGGGGACCTATGGCTACACCTTC.

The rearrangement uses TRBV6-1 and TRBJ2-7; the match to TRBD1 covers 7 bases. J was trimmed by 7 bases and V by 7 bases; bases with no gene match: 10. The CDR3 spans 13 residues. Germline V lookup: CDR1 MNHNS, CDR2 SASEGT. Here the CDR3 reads CASNQDRDQEQYF. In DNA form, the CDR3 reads TGTGCCAGCAACCAAGACAGGGACCAGGAGCAGTACTTC.

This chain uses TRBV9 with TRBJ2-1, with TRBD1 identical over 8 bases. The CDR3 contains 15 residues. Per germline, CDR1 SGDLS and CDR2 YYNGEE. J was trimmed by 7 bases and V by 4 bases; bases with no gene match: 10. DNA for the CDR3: TGTGCCAGCAGCACTCAAGGACAGGGCGGAAATGAGCAGTTCTTC. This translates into CASSTQGQGGNEQFF.

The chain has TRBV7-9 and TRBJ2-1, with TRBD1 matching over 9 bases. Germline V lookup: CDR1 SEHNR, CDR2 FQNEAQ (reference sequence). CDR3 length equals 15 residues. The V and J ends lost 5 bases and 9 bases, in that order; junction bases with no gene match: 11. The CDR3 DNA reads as TGTGCCAGCAGCCCCCGGGACAGGGTGGGTAGTGAGCAGTTCTTC. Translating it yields CASSPRDRVGSEQFF.